The 17 T cell receptor beta chains below all came from one sample that was sequenced in a study of T cells in women clearing cervical HPV infection. Libraries were prepared by immunoSEQ multiplex PCR; TCRdb keeps only in-frame clonotypes and omits some of them. The table for this sample gives about 46,000 clones. Material for sequencing was blood buffy coat. Receptors originate from a woman between 18 and 70 years old with a cervical HPV16 infection that either progressed to CIN3+ or cleared (not recorded which).

CDR3 DNA, as far as it was read: TGTGCCAGCAGCTCCGGGTCCCTCTACAATGAG. As protein: CASSSGSLYNE. The CDR3 in its entirety is CASSSGSLYNEQFF. The chain recombines TRBV5-6 with TRBJ2-1; D is ambiguous. The sequence runs out 3 residues before the end of the CDR3; the remainder is reconstructed from the germline J gene. CDR1 and CDR2 (germline): SGHDT, YYEEEE. The V gene lost 3 bases and the J gene lost 3 bases, with 10 bases spanning the gap. This CDR3 has 14 amino acids.

With respect to this clone: The read gets to within 3 residues of the CDR3 end, and the germline J gene fills in the rest. The chain is built from TRBV7-6 and TRBJ1-4, with 8 bases that match TRBD1. The CDR3 extends over 13 amino acids. Germline loops: CDR1 SGHVS, CDR2 FNYEAQ. Losses at the gene ends were 5 bases for V and 7 bases for J; bases not matched to a gene: 3. CDR3 sequence: CASSTDRGEKLFF. The CDR3 bases that were read are TGTGCCAGCAGCACTGACAGGGGTGAAAAA.

As regards this clone: The read comes to an end 3 residues before the CDR3 does, leaving the germline J gene to fill in the end. V usage is TRBV20-1 and J usage is TRBJ1-1; no firm D call. Germline CDR1 is DFQATT and CDR2 is SNEGSKA (reference sequence). V lost 6 bases to trimming and J lost 0 bases, with 14 bases between them. The CDR3 extends over 14 amino acids. CDR3 loop: CSAAKSSMNTEAFF. The DNA read from the CDR3 is TGCAGTGCCGCTAAGTCCTCGATGAACACTGAA.

Regarding this clone: The CDR3 end is not reached by the read, which stops 3 residues before it; the germline J gene fills it in. The gene calls are TRBV10-3 and TRBJ2-7, with 7 bases matching TRBD1. This CDR3 contains 13 residues. V trimming: 6 bases; J trimming: 2 bases; junction bases outside the gene matches: 4. Germline-derived CDR1 and CDR2 are ENHRY and SYGVKD. The covered CDR3 bases are TGTGCCATCAGCCGGACAGGCGCCTACGAG. It translates to CAISRTGAYE. The entire CDR3 protein reads CAISRTGAYEQYF.

About this clone itself: The sequenced fragment ends 3 residues before the CDR3 boundary, so the rest is inferred from the germline J gene. The chain joins TRBV2 to TRBJ2-7; D perhaps matches TRBD2 (6 bases). Per the germline V gene, CDR1 is SNHLY and CDR2 is FYNNEI. V dropped 9 bases and J dropped 0 bases, with 12 bases sitting between them. This CDR3 is 13 amino acids long. CDR3 amino acids: CASILAYSYEQYF. Incomplete CDR3 DNA: TGTGCCAGTATCCTAGCGTACTCCTACGAG. The full variable domain, in which reference TRBV2 and TRBJ2-7 provide the parts outside the CDR3, is EPEVTQTPSHQVTQMGQEVILRCVPISNHLYFYWYRQILGQKVEFLVSFYNNEISEKSEIFDDQFSVERPDGSNFTLKIRSTKLEDSAMYFCASILAYSYEQYFGPGTRLTVT.

In regard to this clone: Sequencing ends 3 residues short of the CDR3 end; the germline J gene provides the rest. V and J are TRBV30 and TRBJ2-3; the D is unclear. This CDR3 spans 12 amino acids. CDR1 and CDR2 from the germline V gene are GTSNPN and SVGIG (reference sequence). Trimming removed 1 base at V and 6 bases at J, with 8 bases between. Here the CDR3 reads CAWSGIPDTQYF. The CDR3 DNA, read in part, is TGTGCCTGGAGTGGTATCCCGGATACG.

About this clone itself: The missing CDR3 end, 3 residues past where the read stops, is filled in from the germline J gene. This chain connects TRBV18 to TRBJ2-3; D gene ambiguous. V shed 5 bases and J shed 6 bases, with 12 bases lying between them. CDR1 and CDR2 from the germline V gene are KGHSH and LQKENI. The CDR3 length is 13 residues. Partial CDR3 DNA: TGTGCCAGCTCAGCGAATCAACTGGATACG. Translated: CASSANQLDT. From start to end, the CDR3 is CASSANQLDTQYF. The whole variable domain, remainder taken from reference TRBV18 and TRBJ2-3, is NAGVMQNPRHLVRRRGQEARLRCSPMKGHSHVYWYRQLPEEGLKFMVYLQKENIIDESGMPKERFSAEFPKEGPSILRIQQVVRGDSAAYFCASSANQLDTQYFGPGTRLTVL.

Concerning this clone itself: Germline is not matched at one junction end, which may reflect a read error. The read falls 3 residues short of the CDR3 end, and the missing part is taken from the germline J gene. The chain carries TRBV7-7 and TRBJ1-4; TRBD1 agrees at 7 bases. Looked up from germline, CDR1 is SSHAT and CDR2 is FNYEAQ (reference sequence). This CDR3 has 14 amino acids. The sequenced CDR3 bases are TGTGCTAGCAGCCCGGGACAGCCTAATGAAAAA. This sequence encodes CASSPGQPNEK. The full CDR3 is CASSPGQPNEKLFF. The full variable domain, its missing parts supplied by reference TRBV7-7 and TRBJ1-4, is GAGVSQSPRYKVTKRGQDVTLRCDPISSHATLYWYQQALGQGPEFLTYFNYEAQPDKSGLPSDRFSAERPEGSISTLTIQRTEQRDSAMYRCASSPGQPNEKLFFGSGTQLSVL.

About this clone: The CDR3 end lies 3 residues beyond the end of the read and is filled in from the germline J gene. The chain combines TRBV6-2 or TRBV6-3 with TRBJ1-1; D remains ambiguous. The V end was cut by 2 bases, the J end by 1 base, with 5 bases between. Germline lookup yields CDR1 MNHEY and CDR2 SVGEGT. This CDR3 has 13 residues. The part of the CDR3 DNA that was read is TGTGCCAGCAGTTACGGCCAGAACACTGAA. Its translation is CASSYGQNTE. The whole CDR3 sequence is CASSYGQNTEAFF.

As regards this clone: Sequencing ends 3 residues short of the CDR3 end; the germline J gene provides the rest. This sequence joins TRBV18 and TRBJ2-1; 10 nucleotides agree with TRBD1. The V gene's germline CDR1 is KGHSH and CDR2 LQKENI. With V trimmed by 6 bases and J by 5 bases, 7 bases remained unmatched. CDR3 length: 15 amino acids. The part of the CDR3 DNA that was read is TGTGCCAGCTCTACATGGGACAGGGGTGACAATGAG. The encoded protein is CASSTWDRGDNE. The CDR3 in its entirety is CASSTWDRGDNEQFF. Full variable domain (missing parts from reference TRBV18 and TRBJ2-1): NAGVMQNPRHLVRRRGQEARLRCSPMKGHSHVYWYRQLPEEGLKFMVYLQKENIIDESGMPKERFSAEFPKEGPSILRIQQVVRGDSAAYFCASSTWDRGDNEQFFGPGTRLTVL.

About this clone: The read terminates 3 residues before the CDR3 end, so the remaining end is supplied by the germline J gene. The gene calls are TRBV18 and TRBJ2-1; 11 bases are shared with TRBD2. The CDR3 covers 17 residues. Per germline, CDR1 KGHSH and CDR2 LQKENI. V lost 1 base and J lost 8; bases outside the gene matches: 10. CDR3 DNA, as far as it was read: TGTGCCAGCTCACCACGAAGACTAGCGGGGTCTTTGGATGAG. Encoded protein: CASSPRRLAGSLDE. The CDR3 as a whole reads CASSPRRLAGSLDEQFF.

Worth noting for this clone: Germline and junction disagree at one end, which may indicate a read error. The CDR3 extends 3 residues past the end of the read, so its final part is completed from the germline J gene. The chain couples TRBV30 to TRBJ1-3; possibly TRBD1 for D (5 bases). Looked up from germline, CDR1 is GTSNPN and CDR2 is SVGIG (reference sequence). This CDR3 is built from 12 residues. CDR3 amino acids: CASPLDTDTIYF. CDR3 bases read: TGTGCCTCCCCCTTGGATACGGACACG.

To note about this clone: The CDR3 extends 3 residues past the end of the read, so its final part is completed from the germline J gene. The chain links TRBV5-5 to TRBJ2-2; TRBD2 might be the D (6 bases). The CDR3 covers 15 residues. Trimming took 4 bases from V and 8 from J, leaving 18 bases between them. Germline V gene lookup returns CDR1 SGHKS and CDR2 YYEKEE (reference sequence). CDR3 loop: CASSRMGTHEGELFF. The covered CDR3 bases are TGTGCCAGCAGCCGAATGGGGACTCACGAGGGGGAG.

In the case of this clone: The DNA ends 3 residues before the CDR3 does, and the rest of the CDR3 is filled in from the germline J gene. The V call is TRBV11-2, the J call TRBJ2-7; the D gene is possibly TRBD2 (5 bases). Germline CDR1 is SGHAT and CDR2 is FQNNGV. V lost 3 bases and J lost 2, with 8 bases in between. The CDR3 spans 13 residues. The CDR3 here is CASSFEGPYEQYF. The CDR3 DNA, read in part, is TGTGCCAGCAGCTTCGAGGGTCCCTACGAG.

In the case of this clone: Coverage ceases 3 residues before the CDR3 finishes, and the germline J gene fills in the end. J is TRBJ2-7 and V is TRBV28; D is unresolved. Germline V gene lookup returns CDR1 MDHEN and CDR2 SYDVKM. The CDR3 has 12 amino acids. V shed 6 bases and J shed 2 bases, with 8 bases lying between them. CDR3 bases read: TGTGCCAGCAGGCAGGAAACCTACGAG. The encoded protein is CASRQETYE. The complete CDR3 protein is CASRQETYEQYF.

Note on this clone: Read sequence stops 3 residues before the CDR3 end, and the germline J gene provides the missing end. The gene calls are TRBV20-1 and TRBJ1-4, with D perhaps matching TRBD1 (6 bases). The germline V gene has CDR1 DFQATT and CDR2 SNEGSKA (reference sequence). This CDR3 comprises 15 residues. V gave up 0 bases and J gave up 8 bases, with 16 bases separating them. The DNA read from the CDR3 is TGCAGTGCTAGAGATCCGAGGGGGGGCCTAGAAAAA. Its protein product is CSARDPRGGLEK. The whole CDR3 protein is CSARDPRGGLEKLFF.

About this clone: The DNA ends 3 residues before the CDR3 does, and the rest of the CDR3 is filled in from the germline J gene. J is TRBJ2-7 and V is TRBV18; D perhaps matches TRBD1 (5 bases). V was pared by 4 bases and J by 1 base, with 8 bases between. Looked up from germline, CDR1 is KGHSH and CDR2 is LQKENI. This CDR3 spans 13 amino acids. The CDR3 sequence is CASSLPGSYEQYF. The sequenced CDR3 bases are TGTGCCAGCTCACTTCCAGGGTCCTACGAG.